The source of this TCR beta chain is a study of cytotoxic CD8 clonotypes in ibrutinib-treated CLL (dated by TCRdb to the early 2020s). As for the study more broadly: In this cohort, about 15 patients were treatment-naive and ten to twelve were relapsed/refractory, while approximately 18 had unmutated IGHV. Partial responses were observed in 24 patients and complete responses in 2; after a median follow-up of around 68 months, remission was maintained in approximately 14 patients and progression was observed in about twelve. Response samples were taken after a median of roughly 12 months on treatment, ranging from about 6 to 40 months. An average of about 250,000 productive templates and approximately 91,000 productive rearrangements was obtained per sample. Of the approximately 94 people in the trial, approximately 26 had longitudinal samples available. Cryopreserved peripheral blood mononuclear cells were obtained before treatment, at response, and at either sustained remission or disease progression. Patients were still on ibrutinib when every remission and progressive disease sample was collected. What the authors observed across the whole study: Clonality increased at ibrutinib response, stayed stable in sustained remission, and fell back toward baseline at progression. Sustained-remission and progressing patients did not have matched sampling times, and lymph node repertoires were not examined. Public clonotypes were rare and either shrank or stayed stable during treatment, and the rise in clonality at ibrutinib response reflected expansion of private clonotypes. At baseline, clonality was higher than in age-matched healthy donors and showed a strong correlation with circulating CD8+ T-cell counts.

Note on this clone: The specificity of this receptor is unknown. There are no base qualities to consult, and no much larger clone falls within one base.

The goal of deep resolution MiSeq sequencing was a depth between 1 in 1 million and 1 in 200,000 T cells, and coverage averaged 10x per clonotype. The immunoSEQ hsTCRB Kit was used to generate TCR beta libraries. The authors processed their data as follows. ImmunoSEQ Data Assistant and ImmunoSEQ Analyzer were used for data analysis, and V, D and J genes were assigned according to IMGT definitions. Clonality, which ranges from 0 to 1, was calculated by subtracting the normalized Shannon entropy of productive rearrangement frequencies from one. Only overrepresented clonotypes making up at least 0.05% of each patient's repertoire were included in the public clonotype analysis. More than ten age-matched healthy donor repertoires from immuneACCESS were used as controls for clonality. TCRdb's version of the immuneACCESS table is confined to in-frame rearrangements and falls short of the full clone set. An unresolved V gene accounts for under half of the shortfall where checked; the remainder is of unknown origin. V and J calls and clone size are as listed in that table; D and trimming were resolved from the DNA. The sample table lists 100,000 or so clones, 58% of them with a count of one. The ten largest clones add up to around a third of the sample.

The label giving this sample's time point can be read as: 20 to 25 months on ibrutinib. For TCR beta library preparation, about 2 micrograms of genomic DNA was extracted from cryopreserved PBMCs. High-throughput TCR beta sequencing was performed on longitudinal blood samples from CLL patients receiving ibrutinib monotherapy. Patients were enrolled in a phase 2 open-label single-center ibrutinib monotherapy trial. Trimming takes 6 bases from V and 9 bases from J, and the germline ends sit 21 bases apart. Its CDR3 holds 15 amino acids, cysteine through phenylalanine. Only the CDR3 region is kept as DNA, spanning 45 bases read in frame from base 1. Looking up the germline V gene yields CDR1 KGHSH and CDR2 LQKENI.

The TCR was taken from a human donor with chronic lymphocytic leukemia. The material was PBMCs, obtained after 24 months of ibrutinib treatment. This sequence uses TRBV18 and TRBJ1-3, and TRBD1 may be the D gene, going by 5 matching bases. CDR3 region: CASSPPGTFVSTIYF. The DNA sequence reads TGTGCCAGCTCGCCTCCCGGGACGTTTGTTTCCACCATATATTTT.